The present T cell receptor (beta chain) was sequenced within a study of early T cells in non-severe SARS-CoV-2 infection. The wider study: Bulk RNA from unsorted whole blood was sequenced; chains were unpaired.

The table lists this clonotype with many counts. The CDR3 runs 17 residues. Germline CDR1 reads KGHDR; CDR2 reads SFDVKD. V was cut by 3 bases and J by 1 base, with 14 bases left in between. Using its own MiXCR run on the 5' RACE reads, TCRdb lists one record per CDR3 protein. The data show some 96,000 distinct CDR3 sequences, approximately 11% seen once. Sequencing was performed on whole blood, taken at baseline. The TCR comes from an adult who was a healthcare worker with PCR-confirmed SARS-CoV-2 infection or an uninfected control (not recorded which). The rearrangement joins TRBV24-1 to TRBJ2-2; D might be TRBD2 (5 bases). CDR3 sequence reads: CATSDLSGSENTGELFF. The CDR3 DNA is TGTGCCACCAGTGATCTGAGTGGTAGCGAGAACACCGGGGAGCTGTTTTTT.